The rows below give T cell receptor beta chains drawn from one sample of a study of CD8 T cells in ankylosing spondylitis. TCRdb independently ran MiXCR on the 5' RACE reads; one entry per CDR3 protein. The sample carries approximately 550,000 distinct CDR3 sequences, more than 9.5% recorded once. Source material: blood, either unsorted or a sorted T cell fraction (not recorded which). The receptors derive from a male donor with ankylosing spondylitis. CDR3s include the opening cysteine and the closing phenylalanine or tryptophan. D genes are given only for firm matches. For some rows the clone size is stated as once, few or many, or as a class when expanded; others skip it.

J gene: TRBJ2-7; D gene: TRBD2; clone size: few; V gene: TRBV10-3; CDR3 DNA: TGTGCCATCAGTGAGTCTGAGCGGGAGGGGCGCGAGCAGTACTTC; CDR3 protein: CAISESEREGREQYF
J gene: TRBJ2-2; D gene: TRBD1; clone size: many; V gene: TRBV18; CDR3 DNA: TGCGCCAGCAGCCCCGGGACAGGGGACACCGGGGAGCTGTTTTTT; CDR3 protein: CASSPGTGDTGELFF
J gene: TRBJ1-2; D gene: .; clone size: .; V gene: TRBV3-1; CDR3 DNA: TGTGCCAGCAGCCAATCGAGATATGGCTACACCTTC; CDR3 protein: CASSQSRYGYTF
J gene: TRBJ2-2; D gene: .; clone size: few; V gene: TRBV24-1; CDR3 DNA: TGTGCCTTTAGGGGCAGTCACTACGCGAACACCGGGGAGCTGTTTTTT; CDR3 protein: CAFRGSHYANTGELFF
J gene: TRBJ1-5; D gene: TRBD1; clone size: once; V gene: TRBV12-3/TRBV12-4; CDR3 DNA: TGTGCCAGCAGTTTCACCGGGACAGGGAAACAGCCCCAGCATTTT; CDR3 protein: CASSFTGTGKQPQHF
J gene: TRBJ1-2; D gene: .; clone size: .; V gene: TRBV7-9; CDR3 DNA: TGTGCCAGCAGCTTAGGAACAGGGCAGTATGGCTACACCTTC; CDR3 protein: CASSLGTGQYGYTF
J gene: TRBJ2-7; D gene: TRBD1; clone size: .; V gene: TRBV3-1; CDR3 DNA: TGTGCCAGCAGTCGGGACAGGGGACCCTACGAGCAGTACTTC; CDR3 protein: CASSRDRGPYEQYF
J gene: TRBJ2-1; D gene: TRBD2; clone size: .; V gene: TRBV24-1; CDR3 DNA: TGTGCCACCAGACGCGCCGGGACTAGCGGGAACGATGAGCAGTTCTTC; CDR3 protein: CATRRAGTSGNDEQFF
J gene: TRBJ2-5; D gene: .; clone size: few; V gene: TRBV30; CDR3 DNA: TGTGCCTGGAGGGCGACCCAAGAGACCCAGTACTTC; CDR3 protein: CAWRATQETQYF
J gene: TRBJ2-7; D gene: .; clone size: many; V gene: TRBV12-3/TRBV12-4; CDR3 DNA: TGTGCCAGCAGTTTAAATTTCCACGAGCAGTACTTC; CDR3 protein: CASSLNFHEQYF
J gene: TRBJ1-5; D gene: .; clone size: many; V gene: TRBV12-3/TRBV12-4; CDR3 DNA: TGTGCCGTCGATGCAGGAGGGACCATCAGTCAGCCCCAGCATTTT; CDR3 protein: CAVDAGGTISQPQHF
J gene: TRBJ2-7; D gene: .; clone size: .; V gene: TRBV12-3/TRBV12-4; CDR3 DNA: TGTGCCAGCAGTTCTCACAGGGATCCCCCATACGAGCAGTACTTC; CDR3 protein: CASSSHRDPPYEQYF
J gene: TRBJ2-2; D gene: TRBD2; clone size: many; V gene: TRBV12-3/TRBV12-4; CDR3 DNA: TGTGCCAGCAGTTGGTCTAGCGGGAACCTCGGGGGGGAGCTGTTTTTT; CDR3 protein: CASSWSSGNLGGELFF
J gene: TRBJ1-1; D gene: .; clone size: few; V gene: TRBV20-1; CDR3 DNA: TGCAGTGCTAGAAACAGGGAGATGAACACTGAAGCTTTCTTT; CDR3 protein: CSARNREMNTEAFF
J gene: TRBJ1-1; D gene: .; clone size: .; V gene: TRBV12-3/TRBV12-4; CDR3 DNA: TGTGCCAGCAGTTTAGAGAGATCCGAAGCTTTCTTT; CDR3 protein: CASSLERSEAFF
J gene: TRBJ2-3; D gene: TRBD1; clone size: .; V gene: TRBV20-1; CDR3 DNA: TGCAGTGCCTCGACAGGGGGGGGGCGCACAGATACGCAGTATTTT; CDR3 protein: CSASTGGGRTDTQYF
J gene: TRBJ1-4; D gene: TRBD1; clone size: many; V gene: TRBV10-3; CDR3 DNA: TGTGCCATCAGTGAGTCGACTACGGTCGGAGACAGGGTATTT; CDR3 protein: CAISESTTVGDRVF
J gene: TRBJ2-1; D gene: TRBD1; clone size: .; V gene: TRBV3-1; CDR3 DNA: TGTGCCAGCAGCCAAGATTTACAGGGGGACAATGAGCAGTTCTTC; CDR3 protein: CASSQDLQGDNEQFF
J gene: TRBJ2-7; D gene: .; clone size: .; V gene: TRBV18; CDR3 DNA: TGTGCCAGCTCGGGGGGACAGCCACCTCTCGACGAGCAGTACTTC; CDR3 protein: CASSGGQPPLDEQYF
J gene: TRBJ2-5; D gene: TRBD1; clone size: few; V gene: TRBV18; CDR3 DNA: TGTGCCAGCTCACCAGACAGGGTGTCAGAGACCCAGTACTTC; CDR3 protein: CASSPDRVSETQYF
J gene: TRBJ2-3; D gene: TRBD2; clone size: many; V gene: TRBV20-1; CDR3 DNA: TGCAGTGCTCCTCTTAGCGGGACTCCCACAGATACGCAGTATTTT; CDR3 protein: CSAPLSGTPTDTQYF
J gene: TRBJ1-5; D gene: .; clone size: .; V gene: TRBV6-5; CDR3 DNA: TGTGCCAGCAGTTACTCGGGGGCCGTGGGACTCGCTCAGCCCCAGCATTTT; CDR3 protein: CASSYSGAVGLAQPQHF
J gene: TRBJ1-5; D gene: .; clone size: few; V gene: TRBV12-3/TRBV12-4; CDR3 DNA: TGTGCCAGCAGTTTAGGGTCCCCCACCCAGCATTTT; CDR3 protein: CASSLGSPTQHF
J gene: TRBJ2-2; D gene: .; clone size: few; V gene: TRBV5-1; CDR3 DNA: TGCGCCAGCAGCTTGGTCGGCCCCACCGGGGAGCTGTTTTTT; CDR3 protein: CASSLVGPTGELFF
J gene: TRBJ2-5; D gene: .; clone size: once; V gene: TRBV10-3; CDR3 DNA: TGTGCCATCAGCATTACGGGCCGGCGGGAGACCCAGTACTTC; CDR3 protein: CAISITGRRETQYF
J gene: TRBJ1-3; D gene: .; clone size: few; V gene: TRBV15; CDR3 DNA: TGTGCCACCAGCAGAGGTCCGGTACCTGGAAACACCATATATTTT; CDR3 protein: CATSRGPVPGNTIYF
J gene: TRBJ1-1; D gene: .; clone size: few; V gene: TRBV12-3/TRBV12-4; CDR3 DNA: TGTGCCAGCAAGAAAGGGAGGGAGAACACTGAAGCTTTCTTT; CDR3 protein: CASKKGRENTEAFF
J gene: TRBJ2-3; D gene: .; clone size: many; V gene: TRBV24-1; CDR3 DNA: TGTGCCACCAGTGTAGGGCAGGGGCGCACAGATACGCAGTATTTT; CDR3 protein: CATSVGQGRTDTQYF
J gene: TRBJ2-1; D gene: .; clone size: .; V gene: TRBV5-1; CDR3 DNA: TGCGCCAGCAGTGGGGTTGAGCAGTTCTTC; CDR3 protein: CASSGVEQFF
J gene: TRBJ2-7; D gene: TRBD1; clone size: .; V gene: TRBV20-1; CDR3 DNA: TGCAGTGCTAATCGACAGGGGGTGGACTACGAGCAGTACTTC; CDR3 protein: CSANRQGVDYEQYF
J gene: TRBJ2-2; D gene: TRBD2; clone size: many; V gene: TRBV20-1; CDR3 DNA: TGCAGTGCTAGAGAGGGGGGAGCGGGAGGAGGTACCGGGGAGCTGTTTTTT; CDR3 protein: CSAREGGAGGGTGELFF
J gene: TRBJ2-2; D gene: TRBD1; clone size: few; V gene: TRBV4-1; CDR3 DNA: TGCGCCAGCAGGGACAGGTTATCCGGGGAGCTGTTTTTT; CDR3 protein: CASRDRLSGELFF
J gene: TRBJ2-1; D gene: .; clone size: .; V gene: TRBV9; CDR3 DNA: TGTGCCAGCAGCCCAACAGCCACCCCCTCCTACAATGAGCAGTTCTTC; CDR3 protein: CASSPTATPSYNEQFF
J gene: TRBJ1-3; D gene: .; clone size: few; V gene: TRBV20-1; CDR3 DNA: TGCAGTGCCCCGGTATCTATAAGCGGAAACACCATATATTTT; CDR3 protein: CSAPVSISGNTIYF
J gene: TRBJ2-2; D gene: .; clone size: few; V gene: TRBV9; CDR3 DNA: TGTGCCAGCAGCGTAGGAAGGGGCTTCGAGCTGTTTTTT; CDR3 protein: CASSVGRGFELFF
J gene: TRBJ2-2; D gene: TRBD2; clone size: .; V gene: TRBV5-1; CDR3 DNA: TGCGCCAGCAGCTTGGTATCATCCCGGGGGGCCGGGGAGCTGTTTTTT; CDR3 protein: CASSLVSSRGAGELFF
J gene: TRBJ1-4; D gene: TRBD1; clone size: few; V gene: TRBV27; CDR3 DNA: TGTGCCAGCAGTCCCTGGACAGGGCAAGATGAAAAACTGTTTTTT; CDR3 protein: CASSPWTGQDEKLFF
J gene: TRBJ2-7; D gene: TRBD2; clone size: .; V gene: TRBV5-1; CDR3 DNA: TGCGCCAGCAGCTCCTTGGGTGGTAGCGGGAGGTACGAGCAGTACTTC; CDR3 protein: CASSSLGGSGRYEQYF
J gene: TRBJ2-7; D gene: TRBD1; clone size: few; V gene: TRBV29-1; CDR3 DNA: TGCAGCTTTAGAACAGGGGACGAGCAGTACTTC; CDR3 protein: CSFRTGDEQYF
J gene: TRBJ2-1; D gene: .; clone size: .; V gene: TRBV5-6; CDR3 DNA: TGTGCCAGCAGCCTCCCGCAGGGGCCCTACAATGAGCAGTTCTTC; CDR3 protein: CASSLPQGPYNEQFF
J gene: TRBJ2-5; D gene: .; clone size: .; V gene: TRBV27; CDR3 DNA: TGTGCCAGCAGTTTATCGGCAGGGGGGTACCAAGAGACCCAGTACTTC; CDR3 protein: CASSLSAGGYQETQYF
J gene: TRBJ2-1; D gene: TRBD2; clone size: few; V gene: TRBV20-1; CDR3 DNA: TGCAGTGCTAGGGCCGGGACTAGCGGAATTTACAATGAGCAGTTCTTC; CDR3 protein: CSARAGTSGIYNEQFF
J gene: TRBJ1-1; D gene: .; clone size: .; V gene: TRBV9; CDR3 DNA: TGTGCCAGCAGCGTACAGGGGCTGGACACTGAAGCTTTCTTT; CDR3 protein: CASSVQGLDTEAFF
J gene: TRBJ2-1; D gene: TRBD2; clone size: few; V gene: TRBV19; CDR3 DNA: TGTGCCAGTAGTATTTTGGGGACTAGCGGGAGCGGGGAGCAGTTCTTC; CDR3 protein: CASSILGTSGSGEQFF
J gene: TRBJ2-7; D gene: TRBD1; clone size: few; V gene: TRBV20-1; CDR3 DNA: TGCAGTGCTAATCGGGACAGATACTCCTACGAGCAGTACTTC; CDR3 protein: CSANRDRYSYEQYF
J gene: TRBJ1-5; D gene: TRBD1; clone size: many; V gene: TRBV20-1; CDR3 DNA: TGCAGTGCGCAGGGGGATAGCAATCAGCCCCAGCATTTT; CDR3 protein: CSAQGDSNQPQHF
J gene: TRBJ2-5; D gene: .; clone size: many; V gene: TRBV20-1; CDR3 DNA: TGCAGTGCTACGCTGGGGTCCGGGCAAGAGACCCAGTACTTC; CDR3 protein: CSATLGSGQETQYF
J gene: TRBJ2-7; D gene: .; clone size: .; V gene: TRBV11-2; CDR3 DNA: TGTGCCAGCAGCTTAGAAGGGGGAGCGCGGGAGCAGTACTTC; CDR3 protein: CASSLEGGAREQYF
J gene: TRBJ1-2; D gene: TRBD1; clone size: .; V gene: TRBV12-3/TRBV12-4; CDR3 DNA: TGTGCCAGCAGGACAGGGGGCCGTGGCTACACCTTC; CDR3 protein: CASRTGGRGYTF
J gene: TRBJ1-1; D gene: .; clone size: .; V gene: TRBV18; CDR3 DNA: TGTGCCAGCTCACCGGGACTCTGGAAGAACACTGAAGCTTTCTTT; CDR3 protein: CASSPGLWKNTEAFF
J gene: TRBJ2-2; D gene: TRBD1; clone size: .; V gene: TRBV7-8; CDR3 DNA: TGTGCCAGCAGCTTATCTCCGACAGGGTTAAACACCGGGGAGCTGTTTTTT; CDR3 protein: CASSLSPTGLNTGELFF
J gene: TRBJ1-1; D gene: TRBD1; clone size: few; V gene: TRBV5-6; CDR3 DNA: TGTGCCAGCAGCCGAAAACAGGGGACGGGCACTGAAGCTTTCTTT; CDR3 protein: CASSRKQGTGTEAFF
J gene: TRBJ1-2; D gene: TRBD1; clone size: few; V gene: TRBV29-1; CDR3 DNA: TGCAGCGTAGACAATGGACAGGGGCTCTATGGCTACACCTTC; CDR3 protein: CSVDNGQGLYGYTF
J gene: TRBJ1-2; D gene: .; clone size: .; V gene: TRBV5-1; CDR3 DNA: TGCGCCAGCAGCTCGAACCCAGCTCCTAGCTATGGCTACACCTTC; CDR3 protein: CASSSNPAPSYGYTF
J gene: TRBJ1-1; D gene: .; clone size: .; V gene: TRBV5-5; CDR3 DNA: TGTGCCAGCAGCCGAGATGGGACCCTGGGAACTGAAGCTTTCTTT; CDR3 protein: CASSRDGTLGTEAFF
J gene: TRBJ2-3; D gene: .; clone size: few; V gene: TRBV12-3/TRBV12-4; CDR3 DNA: TGTGCCAGCAGTTTAGTGGGCTCGGGAGCGACGGCGCAGTATTTT; CDR3 protein: CASSLVGSGATAQYF
J gene: TRBJ2-7; D gene: TRBD1; clone size: few; V gene: TRBV5-1; CDR3 DNA: TGCGCCAGCAGCCTAGGGACAGGGCGTTCTTCCTACGAGCAGTACTTC; CDR3 protein: CASSLGTGRSSYEQYF
J gene: TRBJ2-1; D gene: .; clone size: .; V gene: TRBV7-9; CDR3 DNA: TGTGCCAGCAGCTTAGTGGGGCCAAGCCTAGATGAGCAGTTCTTC; CDR3 protein: CASSLVGPSLDEQFF
J gene: TRBJ2-1; D gene: .; clone size: .; V gene: TRBV7-2; CDR3 DNA: TGTGCCAGCAGCTTAGCGTCGAGTGCGAATGAGCAGTTCTTC; CDR3 protein: CASSLASSANEQFF
J gene: TRBJ2-7; D gene: TRBD2; clone size: few; V gene: TRBV24-1; CDR3 DNA: TGTGCCACCAGTGATTCAAGGACTAGCGGGTACGAGCAGTACTTC; CDR3 protein: CATSDSRTSGYEQYF